This T cell receptor beta chain is from a study of shared clonotypes between healthy human individuals. Study-wide context: Researchers assigned three CD4 naive, three CD4 memory, two CD8 naive and one CD8 memory plate to each donor.

Naive CD8 populations comprised CD45RO-negative cells positively selected for CCR7, excluding terminally differentiated effector memory CD45RA+ cells. TCRdb's copy holds only in-frame clones and misses some; the assay was immunoSEQ multiplex PCR. The sample contains about 2.2 million clones, roughly 95% of which appear only once. This CDR3 has 18 amino acids. Germline V gives CDR1 LGHNA, CDR2 YSLEER. The junction had 6 bases not matched to a gene; V was cut back by 4 bases and J by 0 bases. The rearrangement joins TRBV4-3 to TRBJ2-1; 13 bases are shared with TRBD2. The sample comprised naive CD8+ T cells from PBMCs. This clonotype originated in a young man in good health. Some clones in this sample may be carry-over from other donors' samples. The CDR3 protein is CASSPGTSGMSSYNEQFF. The CDR3 DNA reads TGCGCCAGCAGCCCCGGGACTAGCGGGATGAGCTCCTACAATGAGCAGTTCTTC.